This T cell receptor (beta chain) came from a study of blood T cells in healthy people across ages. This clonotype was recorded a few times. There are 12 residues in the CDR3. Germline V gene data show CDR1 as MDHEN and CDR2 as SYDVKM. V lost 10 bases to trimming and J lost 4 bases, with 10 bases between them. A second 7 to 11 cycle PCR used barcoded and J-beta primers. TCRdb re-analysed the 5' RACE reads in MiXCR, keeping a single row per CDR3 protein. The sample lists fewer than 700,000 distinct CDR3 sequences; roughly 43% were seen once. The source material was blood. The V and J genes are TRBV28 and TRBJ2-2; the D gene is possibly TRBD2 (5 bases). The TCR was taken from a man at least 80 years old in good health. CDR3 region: CATLRGTGELFF. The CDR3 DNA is TGTGCCACCCTCCGGGGCACCGGGGAGCTGTTTTTT.